This TCR beta chain is drawn from a study of esophageal squamous cell carcinoma under preoperative chemotherapy. Overall study: Both tumor-infiltrating lymphocytes and peripheral blood T cells were profiled.

Study-wide results and limits: Tumor-infiltrating lymphocytes showed no significant post-chemotherapy TCR diversity increase, unlike peripheral T cells. After paclitaxel-nedaplatin, abundant clones were more likely to contract than amplify.

The ends were cut back, 2 bases at V and 0 bases at J, with 11 bases in the middle. The V gene's germline CDR1 is MRHNA and CDR2 SNTAGT. This CDR3 contains 17 residues. Many counts were recorded for this clonotype. Its target is not known. Time point here: after preoperative PTX-NDP chemotherapy. A single record per CDR3 protein comes from TCRdb applying MiXCR to the PCR reads. Here the sample spans about 32,000 distinct CDR3 sequences, approximately 55% being singletons. The biological material was taken from a patient given preoperative chemotherapy. The gene calls are TRBV6-4 and TRBJ2-6; no reliable D call. The clonotype originates from a human donor with esophageal squamous cell carcinoma. The donor label of this sample is uncertain. The CDR3 nucleotides are TGTGCCAGCAGTGACGGGTCGGGTATCTCTGGGGCCAACGTCCTGACTTTC. This sequence encodes CASSDGSGISGANVLTF.